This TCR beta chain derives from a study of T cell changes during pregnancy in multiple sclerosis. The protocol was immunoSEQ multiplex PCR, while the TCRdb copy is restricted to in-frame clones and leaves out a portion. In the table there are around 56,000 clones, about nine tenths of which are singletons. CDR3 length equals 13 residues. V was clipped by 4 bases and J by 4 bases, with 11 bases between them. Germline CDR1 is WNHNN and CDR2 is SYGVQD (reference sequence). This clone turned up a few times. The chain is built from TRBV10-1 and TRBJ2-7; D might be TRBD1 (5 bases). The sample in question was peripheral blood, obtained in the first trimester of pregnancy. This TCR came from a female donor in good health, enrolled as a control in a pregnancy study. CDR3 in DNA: TGCGCCAGCAGTGTGGACACCAAATACGAGCAGTACTTC. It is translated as CASSVDTKYEQYF.